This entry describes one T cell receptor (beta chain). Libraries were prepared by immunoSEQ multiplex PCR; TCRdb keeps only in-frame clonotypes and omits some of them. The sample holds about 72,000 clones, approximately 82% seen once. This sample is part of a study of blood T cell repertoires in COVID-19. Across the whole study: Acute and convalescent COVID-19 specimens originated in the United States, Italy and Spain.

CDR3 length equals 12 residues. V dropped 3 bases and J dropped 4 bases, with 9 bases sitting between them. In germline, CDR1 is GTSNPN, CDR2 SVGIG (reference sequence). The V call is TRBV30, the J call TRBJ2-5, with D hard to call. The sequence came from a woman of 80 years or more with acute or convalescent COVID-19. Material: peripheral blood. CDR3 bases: TGTGCCTGGAGGAGATCCACAGAGACCCAGTACTTC. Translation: CAWRRSTETQYF.